The clone carrying this T cell receptor (beta chain) turned up a few times. Relative to the germline gene, one junction end is altered; a read error may explain this. The data belong to a study of Graves' ophthalmopathy and Graves' hyperthyroidism. Clinicians made diagnoses from clinical symptoms, serum thyroxine, TRAb, thyroid ultrasound and orbital computed tomography. RNA served as the template for amplifying TCR beta CDR3 regions. RT-PCR in the first round used HTBI primers; a second-round multiplex PCR followed. TCRdb re-called the multiplex PCR reads with MiXCR, one entry per CDR3 protein. The data hold 900,000 to 1,200,000 distinct CDR3 sequences, with about 38% observed a single time. The CDR3 totals 14 residues. Looked up from germline, CDR1 is SGHTA and CDR2 is FQGNSA.

The gene calls are TRBV7-2 and TRBJ1-1; possibly TRBD1 for D (5 bases). The specimen was peripheral blood or thyroid tissue (not recorded which). The clonotype was recovered from an adult man with Graves' hyperthyroidism. The CDR3 sequence is CASSLAAGGTEAFF. The CDR3, as DNA: TGCGCCAGCAGCTTGGCCGCCGGGGGTACTGAAGCTTTCTTT. The full variable domain, with the rest looked up from reference TRBV7-2 and TRBJ1-1, is GAGVSQSPSNKVTEKGKDVELRCDPISGHTALYWYRQSLGQGLEFLIYFQGNSAPDKSGLPSDRFSAERTGGSVSTLTIQRTQQEDSAVYLCASSLAAGGTEAFFGQGTRLTVV.